This T cell receptor (beta chain) comes out of a study of shared clonotypes between healthy human individuals. This clone was counted once. CDR1 and CDR2 (germline): MNHEY, SMNVEV (reference sequence). There are 11 residues in the CDR3. Trimming left V 10 bases short and J 5 bases short, with 12 bases between. Clones were read by immunoSEQ multiplex PCR, and TCRdb kept only the in-frame ones, dropping some. The table lists 950,000 to 1,100,000 clones, approximately 78% of them singletons, with under 0.8% in the top ten. Sequenced material: memory CD4+ T cells from PBMCs. As for subset: CD45RA-negative fraction. This chain joins TRBV27 and TRBJ2-7; TRBD1 might be the D (5 bases). The receptor was derived from a man between 18 and 35 years old in good health. Some clones in this sample may be carry-over from other donors' samples. The CDR3 bases are TGTGCCACCTTACCCAGGGACGAGCAGTACTTC. This translates into CATLPRDEQYF.